The 20 T cell receptor beta chains below all came from one sample that was sequenced in a study of cytomegalovirus exposure and HLA in healthy donors. The PCR contained 60 Vbeta and 13 Jbeta primers. The assay was immunoSEQ multiplex PCR, and TCRdb's table has in-frame clones only and misses some. The sample includes approximately 100,000 clones, roughly 85% of them seen just once. The sample consisted of PBMCs. These receptors were obtained from a man between 40 and 49 years old in good health and CMV-seropositive.

This clone was found once. The chain is built from TRBV19 and TRBJ1-3; no reliable D call. Deletions cut 6 bases from V and 0 bases from J, with 9 bases between. The CDR3 totals 14 residues. Germline-derived CDR1 and CDR2 are LNHDA and SQIVND (reference sequence). CDR3 in DNA: TGTGCCAGTAGCTTGCTAGCCTCTGGAAACACCATATATTTT. Amino acid sequence: CASSLLASGNTIYF.

V and J are TRBV9 and TRBJ2-3, with D perhaps TRBD2 (5 bases). CDR1 SGDLS and CDR2 YYNGEE come from the germline V gene. V lost 3 bases and J lost 0, with 11 bases in between. The CDR3 length is 15 residues. This CDR3 is CASSGAPGSTDTQYF. Written as DNA, the CDR3 is TGTGCCAGCAGCGGTGCCCCGGGGAGCACAGATACGCAGTATTTT.

Worth noting for this clone: One junction end does not reproduce the germline sequence, and a read error may be involved. This sequence joins TRBV5-6 and TRBJ2-3; tentatively, D is TRBD2 (6 bases). This CDR3 spans 19 amino acids. Germline CDR1 and CDR2: SGHDT and YYEEEE. CDR3 loop: CASSPAGWRGGGSTDTQYF. The CDR3 DNA follows: TGTGCCAGCAGTCCGGCGGGGTGGCGGGGAGGTGGTAGCACCGATACGCAGTATTTT.

The V gene is TRBV7-2, the J gene TRBJ1-6; 10 bases are a match to TRBD1. V was pared by 7 bases and J by 9 bases, with 6 bases of the junction left unmatched. Germline V gene lookup returns CDR1 SGHTA and CDR2 FQGNSA. This CDR3 has 14 amino acids. This CDR3 reads CASTRDRGGSPLHF. The CDR3 DNA follows: TGTGCCAGCACCCGGGACAGGGGAGGTTCACCCCTCCACTTT.

In its sample, this clone was seen a few times. The chain has TRBV2 and TRBJ2-5; 8 nucleotides line up with TRBD2. Germline CDR1 SNHLY, CDR2 FYNNEI. The CDR3 length is 12 residues. V was pared by 9 bases and J by 5 bases, with 5 bases of the junction left unmatched. Here the CDR3 reads CASKRELETQYF. CDR3 DNA sequence: TGTGCCAGTAAGCGGGAGCTGGAGACCCAGTACTTC.

The chain employs TRBV28 and TRBJ1-2, with D maybe TRBD1 (6 bases). The CDR3 runs 13 residues. The V gene lost 3 bases and the J gene lost 4 bases, with 9 bases spanning the gap. Germline CDR1 and CDR2: MDHEN and SYDVKM. The CDR3 sequence: CASSFVQGYGYTF. CDR3 coding DNA: TGTGCCAGCAGTTTTGTACAGGGCTATGGCTACACCTTC.

This chain links TRBV10-2 with TRBJ2-7; the D gene is possibly TRBD2 (5 bases). Per germline, CDR1 WSHSY and CDR2 SAAADI. The CDR3 spans 13 residues. Trimming took off 2 bases at V and 3 bases at J, with 8 bases between the two ends. Here the CDR3 DNA reads TGCGCCAGCAGTGAGGGAGGAAACTACGAGCAGTACTTC. Residues: CASSEGGNYEQYF.

This chain joins TRBV6-1 and TRBJ2-3; D unclear. The germline CDR1 and CDR2 sequences are MNHNS and SASEGT. CDR3 size: 12 residues. The V end was cut by 1 base, the J end by 10 bases, with 9 bases between. DNA for the CDR3: TGTGCCAGCAGTGAAGGCCGGTGTGCGCAGTATTTT. It yields the protein CASSEGRCAQYF.

This sequence joins TRBV6-1 and TRBJ1-2; 10 bases match TRBD1. J was trimmed by 4 bases and V by 6 bases; bases with no gene match: 5. This CDR3 region has 14 residues. CDR1 and CDR2 (germline): MNHNS, SASEGT. CDR3 nucleotides: TGTGCCAGCAGCCCGGGACAGGGGCCCTATGGCTACACCTTC. Amino acids: CASSPGQGPYGYTF.

The V call is TRBV18, the J call TRBJ2-2, with D perhaps TRBD1 (6 bases). With 3 bases removed from V and 1 base from J, the gap between germline ends came to 6 bases. CDR1 KGHSH and CDR2 LQKENI come from the germline V gene. The CDR3 covers 14 residues. The CDR3 loop is CASSPGQNTGELFF. CDR3 nucleotides: TGTGCCAGCTCACCGGGACAGAACACCGGGGAGCTGTTTTTT.

V and J are TRBV27 and TRBJ2-5; no definite D call. V was shortened by 1 base and J by 2 bases, with 8 bases between the two germline ends. This CDR3 spans 14 amino acids. CDR1 is MNHEY and CDR2 is SMNVEV in the germline V gene (reference sequence). The DNA for the CDR3 is TGTGCCAGCAGTTTATTGTCAGGACAAGAGACCCAGTACTTC. This translates into CASSLLSGQETQYF.

The chain couples TRBV6-1 to TRBJ2-1; 14 bases line up with TRBD2. Germline CDR1 is MNHNS and CDR2 is SASEGT. The CDR3 sequence is 15 residues long. After removal of 6 bases from V and 8 bases from J, the junction contained 6 bases not matched to a gene. The CDR3 here is CASRTGTSGSDEQFF. DNA for the CDR3: TGTGCCAGCAGGACGGGGACTAGCGGGAGCGATGAGCAGTTCTTC.

This rearrangement joins TRBV7-3 to TRBJ2-3, with 9 positions matching TRBD1. This CDR3 has 15 amino acids. Germline V gene data show CDR1 as SGHTA and CDR2 as FQGTGA. J gave up 2 bases and V 5 bases, and 5 bases lay outside the gene matches. CDR3 sequence: CASSPTGGVTDTQYF. In DNA, the CDR3 is TGTGCCAGCAGCCCGACAGGGGGTGTCACAGATACGCAGTATTTT.

V usage is TRBV29-1 and J usage is TRBJ1-1, with unresolved D. Between the trimmed V and J ends, which lost 3 bases and 2 bases, there was a span of 13 bases. CDR3 length: 14 residues. Germline assignment: CDR1 SQVTM and CDR2 ANQGSEA. CDR3 in DNA: TGCAGCGTTGAGGTAGCGCGAACAAACACTGAAGCTTTCTTT. As protein: CSVEVARTNTEAFF. Full variable domain (missing parts from reference TRBV29-1 and TRBJ1-1): SAVISQKPSRDICQRGTSLTIQCQVDSQVTMMFWYRQQPGQSLTLIATANQGSEATYESGFVIDKFPISRPNLTFSTLTVSNMSPEDSSIYLCSVEVARTNTEAFFGQGTRLTVV.

This chain uses TRBV10-2 with TRBJ1-6; TRBD1 is a possible D gene (5 bases). V was clipped by 2 bases and J by 9 bases, with 11 bases between them. Germline lookup yields CDR1 WSHSY and CDR2 SAAADI. This CDR3 spans 14 amino acids. This CDR3 reads CASSEKGAGSPLHF. As DNA, the CDR3 is TGCGCCAGCAGTGAGAAAGGGGCCGGTTCACCCCTCCACTTT.

The chain recombines TRBV11-3 with TRBJ1-1, with 11 bases aligning to TRBD1. Per germline, CDR1 SGHNT and CDR2 YENEEA. The CDR3 runs 13 residues. Losses at the gene ends were 5 bases for V and 7 bases for J; bases not matched to a gene: 3. CDR3 residues: CASSQGTGGEAFF. DNA for the CDR3: TGTGCCAGCAGCCAAGGGACAGGGGGTGAAGCTTTCTTT.

The chain recombines TRBV18 with TRBJ2-7, with 12 bases lining up with TRBD1. The CDR3 runs 15 residues. After removal of 0 bases from V and 6 bases from J, the junction contained 3 bases not matched to a gene. The germline gives CDR1 KGHSH, CDR2 LQKENI. CDR3: CASSPPGQGAIEQYF. CDR3 nucleotide sequence: TGTGCCAGCTCACCACCGGGACAGGGGGCTATCGAGCAGTACTTC.

The chain is built from TRBV10-1 and TRBJ2-5; D perhaps matches TRBD2 (6 bases). CDR1 and CDR2 (germline): WNHNN, SYGVQD (reference sequence). The CDR3 has 14 residues. The V and J ends lost 2 bases and 3 bases respectively, with 10 bases between them. CDR3 DNA: TGCGCCAGCAGTGAGGTGGGAGGTGAAGAGACCCAGTACTTC. Translated: CASSEVGGEETQYF.

This rearrangement joins TRBV5-4 to TRBJ1-1; the D gene is possibly TRBD1 (5 bases). The germline CDR1 and CDR2 sequences are SGHNT and YYREEE (reference sequence). The length of the CDR3 is 14 residues. V lost 0 bases to trimming and J lost 1 base, with 7 bases between them. CDR3 amino acids: CASSLVDRNTEAFF. The CDR3 DNA is TGTGCCAGCAGCTTGGTCGACAGGAACACTGAAGCTTTCTTT. Complete variable domain (other parts from reference TRBV5-4 and TRBJ1-1): ETGVTQSPTHLIKTRGQQVTLRCSSQSGHNTVSWYQQALGQGPQFIFQYYREEENGRGNFPPRFSGLQFPNYSSELNVNALELDDSALYLCASSLVDRNTEAFFGQGTRLTVV.

The chain joins TRBV10-1 to TRBJ2-1, with 7 bases fitting TRBD2. V lost 4 bases and J lost 5; bases outside the gene matches: 8. Per germline, CDR1 WNHNN and CDR2 SYGVQD (reference sequence). The CDR3 extends over 15 amino acids. This chain's CDR3 is CASSVTGRNDNEQFF. CDR3 bases: TGCGCCAGCAGTGTTACCGGGAGGAATGACAATGAGCAGTTCTTC.